The source of this TCR beta chain is a study of blood T cell repertoires in COVID-19. The CDR3 runs to 13 residues. V lost 4 bases to trimming and J lost 3 bases; unmatched junction nucleotides: 0. From germline, CDR1 is MDHEN and CDR2 SYDVKM. Sequenced by immunoSEQ multiplex PCR; TCRdb stores in-frame clones only, minus some. The sample gives fewer than 300,000 clones, over 75% of which show up once; 4.3% is in the top ten. The clonotype comes from a young woman who had recovered from COVID-19. Sequenced: PBMCs or T cells enriched from blood (not recorded which). V gene TRBV28 combines with J gene TRBJ2-1; 7 bases are shared with TRBD1. CDR3 protein: CASSYRGYNEQFF. The CDR3 DNA reads TGTGCCAGCAGTTACAGGGGCTACAATGAGCAGTTCTTC.